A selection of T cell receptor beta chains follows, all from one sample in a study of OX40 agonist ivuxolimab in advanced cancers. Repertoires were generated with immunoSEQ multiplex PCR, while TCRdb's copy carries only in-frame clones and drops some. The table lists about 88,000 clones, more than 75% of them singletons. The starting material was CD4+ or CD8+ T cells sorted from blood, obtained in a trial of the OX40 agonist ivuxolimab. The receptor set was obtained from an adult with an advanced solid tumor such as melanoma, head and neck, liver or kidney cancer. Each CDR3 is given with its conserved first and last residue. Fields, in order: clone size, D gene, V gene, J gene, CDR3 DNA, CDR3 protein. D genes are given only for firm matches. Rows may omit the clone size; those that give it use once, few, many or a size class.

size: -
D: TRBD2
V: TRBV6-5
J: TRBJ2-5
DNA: TGTGCCAGCAGTACCTTAGCGGGGGTAGAGACCCAGTACTTC
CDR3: CASSTLAGVETQYF

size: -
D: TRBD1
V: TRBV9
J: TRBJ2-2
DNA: TGTGCCAGCAGCTGGGACAGGACCACCGGGGAGCTGTTTTTT
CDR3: CASSWDRTTGELFF

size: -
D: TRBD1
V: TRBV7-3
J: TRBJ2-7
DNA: TGTGCCAGCAGCTCCCAGGGGGGACAGGGTTACGAGCAGTACTTC
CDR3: CASSSQGGQGYEQYF

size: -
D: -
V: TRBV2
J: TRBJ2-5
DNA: TGTGCCAGCAGCAGGGACGCCGAAGAGACCCAGTACTTC
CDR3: CASSRDAEETQYF

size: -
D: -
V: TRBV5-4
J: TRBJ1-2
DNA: TGTGCCAGCAGCTTGCCCCAGGGAGGAACTAACTATGGCTACACCTTC
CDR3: CASSLPQGGTNYGYTF

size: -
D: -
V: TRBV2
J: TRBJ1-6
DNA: TGTGCCAGCAAGGGGAATAATTCACCCCTCCACTTT
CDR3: CASKGNNSPLHF

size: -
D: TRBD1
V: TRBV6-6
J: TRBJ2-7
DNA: TGTGCCAGCAGTCCCGACAGGGCCGACTCCTACGAGCAGTACTTC
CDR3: CASSPDRADSYEQYF

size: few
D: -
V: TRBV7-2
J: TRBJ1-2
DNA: TGTGCCAGCAGTCTACGTCGAGCGGAAAACTATGGCTACACCTTC
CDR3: CASSLRRAENYGYTF

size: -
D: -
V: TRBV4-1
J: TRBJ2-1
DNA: TGCGCCAGCAGCCACGCCCCGGCGACCAGCTCCTACAATGAGCAGTTCTTC
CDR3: CASSHAPATSSYNEQFF

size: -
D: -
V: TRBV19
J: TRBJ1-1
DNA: TGTGCCAGTAGTATAGATCTATTAAAGGGGACTGAAGCTTTCTTT
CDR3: CASSIDLLKGTEAFF

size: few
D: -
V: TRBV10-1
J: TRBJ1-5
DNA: TGCGCCAGCAGTGAGGCGTCGCATCAGCCCCAGCATTTT
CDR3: CASSEASHQPQHF

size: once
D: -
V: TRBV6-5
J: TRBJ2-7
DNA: TGTGCCAGCAGTTACTCGGCACCTACCTACGAGCAGTACTTC
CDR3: CASSYSAPTYEQYF

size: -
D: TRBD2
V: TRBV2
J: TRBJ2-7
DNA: TGTGCCAGCAGTGAAGGGACTAGCGGCCCATACGAGCAGTACTTC
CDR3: CASSEGTSGPYEQYF

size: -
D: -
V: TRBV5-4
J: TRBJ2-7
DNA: TGTGCCAGCAGCCCGGGAATTGGGGGGCAGTACTTC
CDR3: CASSPGIGGQYF

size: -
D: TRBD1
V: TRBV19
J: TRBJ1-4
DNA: TGTGCCAGTAGCCGGGACAGGGAGGTTGAAAAACTGTTTTTT
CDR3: CASSRDREVEKLFF

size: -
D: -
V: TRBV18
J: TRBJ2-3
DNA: TGTGCCAGCTCACCACCCTCATTTGGGGCCGCAGATACGCAGTATTTT
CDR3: CASSPPSFGAADTQYF

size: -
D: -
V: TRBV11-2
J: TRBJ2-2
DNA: TGTGCCAGCAGCCTACGGGGCAGGGGCAGTTTGAACACCGGGGAGCTGTTTTTT
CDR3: CASSLRGRGSLNTGELFF

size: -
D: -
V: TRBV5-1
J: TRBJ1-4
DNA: TGCGCCAGCAGCTTGAAACCTCATGAAAAACTGTTTTTT
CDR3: CASSLKPHEKLFF

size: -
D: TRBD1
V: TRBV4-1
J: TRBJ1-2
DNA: TGCGCCAGCAGCCAAGAAGACAGGGTGTATGGCTACACCTTC
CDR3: CASSQEDRVYGYTF

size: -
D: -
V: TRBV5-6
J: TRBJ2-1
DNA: TGTGCCAGCAGCCCCCCGTTTTGGAGTGAGCAGTTCTTC
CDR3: CASSPPFWSEQFF

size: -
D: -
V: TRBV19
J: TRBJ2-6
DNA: TGTGCCAGTAGGCCCCAGGTCTCTGGGGCCAACGTCCTGACTTTC
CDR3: CASRPQVSGANVLTF

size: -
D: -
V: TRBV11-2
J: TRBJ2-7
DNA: TGTGCCAGCAGCTTAGGGGGGGGCAGGCTCTACGAGCAGTACTTC
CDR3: CASSLGGGRLYEQYF

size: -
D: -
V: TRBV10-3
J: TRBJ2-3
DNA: TGTGCCATCAGTGCGGCTCAGTCGGGGACAGATACGCAGTATTTT
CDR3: CAISAAQSGTDTQYF

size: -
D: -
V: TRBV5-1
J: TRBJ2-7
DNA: TGCGCCAGCAGCTTGGAAGGGACATCGGGGAGCGAGCAGTACTTC
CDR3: CASSLEGTSGSEQYF

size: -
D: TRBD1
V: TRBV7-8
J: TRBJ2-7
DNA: TGTGCCAGCAGCTTGACAGGGGAGGCCTACGAGCAGTACTTC
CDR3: CASSLTGEAYEQYF

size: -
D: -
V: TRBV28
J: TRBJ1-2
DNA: TGTGCCAGCAGTTTATCATTGGAGATTGGCTATGGCTACACCTTC
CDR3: CASSLSLEIGYGYTF

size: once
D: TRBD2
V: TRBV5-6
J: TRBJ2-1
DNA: TGTGCCAGCAGGCGGACTAGCGGGAGGTCCTACAATGAGCAGTTCTTC
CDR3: CASRRTSGRSYNEQFF

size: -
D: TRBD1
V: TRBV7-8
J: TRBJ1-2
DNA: TGTGCCAGCAGCTTAGCCCGCCGGGACAGGGGGTATGGCTACACCTTC
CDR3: CASSLARRDRGYGYTF

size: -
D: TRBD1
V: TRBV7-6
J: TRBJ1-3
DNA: TGTGCCAGCAGCCAACGGCTGACAGGGCGAGCCTCTGGAAACACCATATATTTT
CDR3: CASSQRLTGRASGNTIYF

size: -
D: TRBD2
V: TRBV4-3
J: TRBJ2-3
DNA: TGCGCCAGCAGCCACGGGACTAGCGGGTTTACAGATACGCAGTATTTT
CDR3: CASSHGTSGFTDTQYF

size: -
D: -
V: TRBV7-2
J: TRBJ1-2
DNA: TGTGCCAGCAGCCCCGATTATGGCTACACCTTC
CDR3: CASSPDYGYTF

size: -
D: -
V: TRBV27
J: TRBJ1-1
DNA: TGTGCCAGCAGCCTTTCCAGGGGCCCCACTGAAGCTTTCTTT
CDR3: CASSLSRGPTEAFF

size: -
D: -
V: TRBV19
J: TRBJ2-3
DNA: TGTGCCAGTAGTCCCAGACAGCAAGATACGCAGTATTTT
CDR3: CASSPRQQDTQYF

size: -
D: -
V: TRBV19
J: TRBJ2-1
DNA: TGTGCCAGTAGTACCCGGGACTCCTACAATGAGCAGTTCTTC
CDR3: CASSTRDSYNEQFF

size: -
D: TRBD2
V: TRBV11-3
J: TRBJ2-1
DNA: TGTGCCAGCAGCTTTGGCGGGAGGCTCAGCTCCTACAATGAGCAGTTCTTC
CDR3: CASSFGGRLSSYNEQFF

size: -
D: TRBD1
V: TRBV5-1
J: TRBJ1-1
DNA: TGCGCCAGCAGGGGACAGGGGAACACTGAAGCTTTCTTT
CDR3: CASRGQGNTEAFF

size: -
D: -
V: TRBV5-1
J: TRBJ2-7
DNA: TGCGCCAGCAGAATACAGGGCTCCTACGAGCAGTACTTC
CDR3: CASRIQGSYEQYF

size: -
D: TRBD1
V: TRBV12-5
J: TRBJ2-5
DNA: TGTGCTAGTGGTTTGGTACTCTTCCCCCCGACAGGGAAAGAGACCCAGTACTTC
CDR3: CASGLVLFPPTGKETQYF

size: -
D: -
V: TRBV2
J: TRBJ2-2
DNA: TGTGCCAGCAGTGGGGCTGTGAACACCGGGGAGCTGTTTTTT
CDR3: CASSGAVNTGELFF

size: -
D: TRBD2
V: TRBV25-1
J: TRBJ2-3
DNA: TGTGCCAGCAGTGCCTCTAGCGGGAGGGTAGAGGATACGCAGTATTTT
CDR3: CASSASSGRVEDTQYF

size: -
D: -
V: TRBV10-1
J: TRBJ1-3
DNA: TGCGCCAGCAGTGTTGCGTTACCCTCTGGAAACACCATATATTTT
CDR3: CASSVALPSGNTIYF

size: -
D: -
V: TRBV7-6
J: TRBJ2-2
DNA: TGTGCCAGCAGCTCTCAGGGGTTCGGGGAGCTGTTTTTT
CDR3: CASSSQGFGELFF

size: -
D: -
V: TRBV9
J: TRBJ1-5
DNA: TGTGCCAGCAGCGGGGGAGGGGTTAGCAATCAGCCCCAGCATTTT
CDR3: CASSGGGVSNQPQHF

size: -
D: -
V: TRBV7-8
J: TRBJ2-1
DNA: TGTGCCAGCGGGGAGCCCTACAATGAGCAGTTCTTC
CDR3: CASGEPYNEQFF

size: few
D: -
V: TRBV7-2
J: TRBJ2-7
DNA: TGTGCCAGCAGCTTAGAAGTCAGATCCTACGAGCAGTACTTC
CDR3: CASSLEVRSYEQYF

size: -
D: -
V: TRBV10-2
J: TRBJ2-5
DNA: TGCGCCAGCAGTAAAGTTGACGCGGCAGGAAATCAAGAGACCCAGTACTTC
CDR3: CASSKVDAAGNQETQYF

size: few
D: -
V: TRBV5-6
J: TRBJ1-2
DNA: TGTGCCAGCAGCCCCGGGCGGAATGGCTACACCTTC
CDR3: CASSPGRNGYTF

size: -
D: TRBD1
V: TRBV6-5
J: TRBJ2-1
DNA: TGTGCCAGCAGTTACTCGACCCAGGGGGCGAATGAGCAGTTCTTC
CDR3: CASSYSTQGANEQFF

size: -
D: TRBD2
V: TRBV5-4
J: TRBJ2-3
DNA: TGTGCCAGCAGCCGGAGCGGGAGGATGACAGATACGCAGTATTTT
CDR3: CASSRSGRMTDTQYF

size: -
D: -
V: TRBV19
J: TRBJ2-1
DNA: TGTGCCAGTAGTATAACTAGTAGGGACAATGAGCAGTTCTTC
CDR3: CASSITSRDNEQFF

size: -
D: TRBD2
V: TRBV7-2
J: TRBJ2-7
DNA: TGTGCCAGCAGCTTAAGCGGGAGCCCCTACGAGCAGTACTTC
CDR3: CASSLSGSPYEQYF

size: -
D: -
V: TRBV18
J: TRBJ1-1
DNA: TGTGCCAGCTTCCCGGGCAGAACTAGGATGAACACTGAAGCTTTCTTT
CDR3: CASFPGRTRMNTEAFF

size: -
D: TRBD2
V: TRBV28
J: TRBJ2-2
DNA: TGTGCCAGCAGTCCCACCAACCATGGGGCGGGAGGGCCGTACACCGGGGAGCTGTTTTTT
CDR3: CASSPTNHGAGGPYTGELFF

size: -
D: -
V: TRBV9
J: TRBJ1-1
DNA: TGTGCCAGCAGCGTTGGTCTCGGATTGAACACTGAAGCTTTCTTT
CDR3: CASSVGLGLNTEAFF

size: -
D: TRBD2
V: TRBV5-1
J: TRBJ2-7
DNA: TGCGCCAGCAGCCCAGGACTAGCGGGGGATAGGCCCTACGAGCAGTACTTC
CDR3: CASSPGLAGDRPYEQYF

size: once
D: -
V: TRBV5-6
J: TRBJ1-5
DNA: TGTGCCAGCAGCTTATGGGGGCCGAATAGCGATCAGCCCCAGCATTTT
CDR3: CASSLWGPNSDQPQHF

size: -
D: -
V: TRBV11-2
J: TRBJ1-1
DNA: TGTGCCAGCAGCTCAATCAAGGGGGTGAACACTGAAGCTTTCTTT
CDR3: CASSSIKGVNTEAFF

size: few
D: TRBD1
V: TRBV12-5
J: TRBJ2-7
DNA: TGTGCTAGTGGAAACGGACAGGGGTGGGACGAGCAGTACTTC
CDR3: CASGNGQGWDEQYF

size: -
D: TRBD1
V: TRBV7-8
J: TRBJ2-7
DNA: TGTGCCAGCAGCTTAGGGACAGGATCCTACGAGCAGTACTTC
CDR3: CASSLGTGSYEQYF